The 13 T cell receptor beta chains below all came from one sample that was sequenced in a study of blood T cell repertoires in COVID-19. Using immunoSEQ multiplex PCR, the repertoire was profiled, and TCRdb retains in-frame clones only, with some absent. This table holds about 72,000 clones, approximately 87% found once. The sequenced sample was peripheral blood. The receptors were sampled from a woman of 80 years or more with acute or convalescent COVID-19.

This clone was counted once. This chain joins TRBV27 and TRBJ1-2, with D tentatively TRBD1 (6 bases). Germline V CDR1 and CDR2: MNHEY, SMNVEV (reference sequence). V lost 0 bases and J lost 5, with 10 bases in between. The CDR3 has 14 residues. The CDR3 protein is CASSLSTGRYGYTF. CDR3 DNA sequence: TGTGCCAGCAGTTTATCGACAGGACGGTATGGCTACACCTTC.

CDR3 in DNA: TGTGCCAGCAGTAGGACAGGGTCGGTCACTGAAGCTTTCTTT. Its translation is CASSRTGSVTEAFF. V is TRBV2 and J is TRBJ1-1; 8 bases agree with TRBD1. V lost 5 bases and J lost 4; bases outside the gene matches: 6. The V gene's germline CDR1 is SNHLY and CDR2 FYNNEI. This CDR3 spans 14 amino acids.

CDR3 amino acids: CASSSAGTGRKETQYF. DNA for the CDR3: TGTGCCAGCAGTTCAGCCGGGACAGGGAGGAAAGAGACCCAGTACTTC. The chain recombines TRBV27 with TRBJ2-5, with 9 bases that match TRBD1. Germline V gene data show CDR1 as MNHEY and CDR2 as SMNVEV (reference sequence). The CDR3 contains 16 residues. The J segment lost 3 bases and the V segment lost 4 bases, leaving 9 bases of the junction unmatched.

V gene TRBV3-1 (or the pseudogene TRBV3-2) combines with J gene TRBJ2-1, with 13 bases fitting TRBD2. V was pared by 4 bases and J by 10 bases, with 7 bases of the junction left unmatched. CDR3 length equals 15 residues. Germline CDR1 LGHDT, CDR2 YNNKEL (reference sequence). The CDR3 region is CASSPTLAGGREQFF. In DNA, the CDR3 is TGTGCCAGCAGCCCAACACTAGCGGGGGGGAGGGAGCAGTTCTTC.

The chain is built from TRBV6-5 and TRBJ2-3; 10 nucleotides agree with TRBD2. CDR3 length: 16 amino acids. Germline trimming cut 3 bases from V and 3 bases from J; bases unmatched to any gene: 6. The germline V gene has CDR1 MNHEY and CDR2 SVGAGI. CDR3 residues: CASSYTAGGPTDTQYF. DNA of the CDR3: TGTGCCAGCAGTTATACAGCGGGAGGGCCGACAGATACGCAGTATTTT.

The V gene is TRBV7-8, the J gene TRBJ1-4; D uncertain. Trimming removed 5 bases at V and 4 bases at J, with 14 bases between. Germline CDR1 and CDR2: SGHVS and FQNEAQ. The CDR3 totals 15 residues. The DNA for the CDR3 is TGTGCCAGCAGCCACCGGCGGCAGTATAATGAAAAACTGTTTTTT. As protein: CASSHRRQYNEKLFF.

Written as DNA, the CDR3 is TGTGCCAGCAGCTTGCGAGGATTAGGGGAGCTGTTTTTT. Protein sequence: CASSLRGLGELFF. The chain combines TRBV5-8 with TRBJ2-2; D unresolved. Germline CDR1 is SGHTS and CDR2 is YDEGEE. CDR3 length: 13 amino acids. Trimming took off 1 base at V and 8 bases at J, with 9 bases between the two ends. Using reference TRBV5-8 and TRBJ2-2 for the parts outside the CDR3, the full variable domain is EAGVTQSPTHLIKTRGQQATLRCSPISGHTSVYWYQQALGLGLQFLLWYDEGEERNRGNFPPRFSGRQFPNYSSELNVNALELEDSALYLCASSLRGLGELFFGEGSRLTVL.

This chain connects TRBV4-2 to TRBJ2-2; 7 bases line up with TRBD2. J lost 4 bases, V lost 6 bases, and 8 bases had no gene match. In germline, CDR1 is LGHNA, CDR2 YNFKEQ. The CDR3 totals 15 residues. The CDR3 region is CASRPTSEPTGELFF. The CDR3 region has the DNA TGTGCCAGCAGGCCTACTAGCGAACCCACCGGGGAGCTGTTTTTT.

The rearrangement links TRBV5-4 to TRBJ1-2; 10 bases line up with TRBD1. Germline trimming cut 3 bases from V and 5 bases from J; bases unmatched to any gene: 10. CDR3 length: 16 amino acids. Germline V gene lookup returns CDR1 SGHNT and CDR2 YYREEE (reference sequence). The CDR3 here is CASSSIGDRGGYGYTF. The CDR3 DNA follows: TGTGCCAGCAGCTCTATAGGGGACAGGGGAGGGTATGGCTACACCTTC.

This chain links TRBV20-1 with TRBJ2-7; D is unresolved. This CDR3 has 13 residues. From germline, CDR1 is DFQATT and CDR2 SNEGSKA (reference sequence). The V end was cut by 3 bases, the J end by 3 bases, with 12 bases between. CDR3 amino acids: CSASGYPLYEQYF. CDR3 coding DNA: TGCAGTGCTAGTGGGTACCCACTCTACGAGCAGTACTTC.

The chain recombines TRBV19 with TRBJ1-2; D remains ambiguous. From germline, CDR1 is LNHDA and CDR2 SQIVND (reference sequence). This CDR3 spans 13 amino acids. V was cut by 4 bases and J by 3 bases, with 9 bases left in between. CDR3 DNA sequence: TGTGCCAGTAGTAAGCATGCGGACTATGGCTACACCTTC. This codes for CASSKHADYGYTF.

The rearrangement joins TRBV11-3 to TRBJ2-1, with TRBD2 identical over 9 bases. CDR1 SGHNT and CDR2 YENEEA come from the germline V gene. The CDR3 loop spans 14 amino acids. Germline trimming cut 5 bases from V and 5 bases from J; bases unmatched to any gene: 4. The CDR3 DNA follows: TGTGCCAGCAGCCCCCGCGGGGGGGACAATGAGCAGTTCTTC. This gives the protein CASSPRGGDNEQFF.

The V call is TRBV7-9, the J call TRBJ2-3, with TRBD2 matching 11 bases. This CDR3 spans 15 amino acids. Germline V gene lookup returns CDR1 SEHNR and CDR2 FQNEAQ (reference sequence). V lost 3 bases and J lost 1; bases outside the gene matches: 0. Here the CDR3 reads CASSLTSGGTDTQYF. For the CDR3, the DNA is TGTGCCAGCAGCTTGACTAGCGGGGGCACAGATACGCAGTATTTT.